The 16 T cell receptor beta chains in this list originate from one sample, sequenced in a study of blood T cell repertoires in COVID-19. This table comes from immunoSEQ multiplex PCR, and its TCRdb copy is limited to in-frame clones, with some not included. The data hold around 20,000 clones, with 85% to 90% observed a single time. The specimen was peripheral blood. These receptors originate from a human donor in a cohort sampled during active COVID-19.

This clone was detected only a few times. The CDR3 reads CASSPGTGNTGELFF. The CDR3 DNA reads as TGTGCCAGCAGCCCCGGGACAGGGAACACCGGGGAGCTGTTTTTT. The rearrangement links TRBV7-9 to TRBJ2-2, with 8 bases matching TRBD1. Trimming cost V 5 bases and J 1 base; bases outside gene matches: 3. Germline V gene data show CDR1 as SEHNR and CDR2 as FQNEAQ (reference sequence). The CDR3 runs to 15 residues.

The J gene is TRBJ2-4, the V gene TRBV10-1; TRBD2 matches at 8 bases. With 6 bases clipped from V and 1 base from J, the junction kept 26 bases outside the gene matches. CDR1 is WNHNN and CDR2 is SYGVQD in the germline V gene (reference sequence). CDR3 length: 22 amino acids. The CDR3: CASSPPSPLAGRLRLAKNIQYF. Here the CDR3 DNA reads TGCGCCAGCAGCCCGCCCTCCCCTCTAGCGGGCCGTCTGAGGTTGGCCAAAAACATTCAGTACTTC.

CDR3 residues: CASSLGGTSAETQYF. In DNA, the CDR3 is TGCGCCAGCAGCTTGGGGGGGACTAGCGCAGAGACCCAGTACTTC. V is TRBV5-1 and J is TRBJ2-5; 10 bases align to TRBD2. The junction had 3 bases not matched to a gene; V was cut back by 0 bases and J by 4 bases. Germline V gene data show CDR1 as SGHRS and CDR2 as YFSETQ. The CDR3 length is 15 residues.

V and J are TRBV7-3 and TRBJ2-7, with D possibly being TRBD2 (6 bases). CDR3 size: 13 residues. CDR1 and CDR2 from the germline V gene are SGHTA and FQGTGA. The germline V and J ends were trimmed by 4 bases and 6 bases, with 13 bases remaining between them. Here the CDR3 reads CASSSSRGSEQYF. The CDR3 nucleotides are TGTGCCAGCAGCTCCTCGCGGGGCAGCGAGCAGTACTTC.

The V call is TRBV7-2, the J call TRBJ2-7; 7 nucleotides agree with TRBD1. J was trimmed by 3 bases and V by 3 bases; bases with no gene match: 5. The germline V gene has CDR1 SGHTA and CDR2 FQGNSA. The CDR3 is 14 residues long. CDR3 sequence reads: CASSFGDRRYEQYF. The CDR3 bases are TGTGCCAGCAGCTTTGGGGACAGACGCTACGAGCAGTACTTC. Full variable domain (outside the CDR3, taken from reference TRBV7-2 and TRBJ2-7): GAGVSQSPSNKVTEKGKDVELRCDPISGHTALYWYRQSLGQGLEFLIYFQGNSAPDKSGLPSDRFSAERTGGSVSTLTIQRTQQEDSAVYLCASSFGDRRYEQYFGPGTRLTVT.

This chain links TRBV10-1 with TRBJ2-2; 8 bases agree with TRBD2. Germline V CDR1 and CDR2: WNHNN, SYGVQD (reference sequence). The J segment lost 0 bases and the V segment lost 8 bases, leaving 17 bases of the junction unmatched. The CDR3 runs to 19 residues. CDR3 DNA: TGCGCCAGCCGTGGGAACGGGGACCTGACTAGCGCGAACACCGGGGAGCTGTTTTTT. Protein sequence: CASRGNGDLTSANTGELFF.

The chain has TRBV28 and TRBJ2-5; possibly TRBD2 for D (5 bases). V lost 5 bases and J 7 bases, leaving 20 bases between the germline ends. The CDR3 is 15 residues long. Germline V gives CDR1 MDHEN, CDR2 SYDVKM. For the CDR3, the DNA is TGTGCCAGCAGTACGACTACCAAGGAGATGGGGACCCAGTACTTC. Translation: CASSTTTKEMGTQYF. The variable domain in full, completed from reference TRBV28 and TRBJ2-5, reads DVKVTQSSRYLVKRTGEKVFLECVQDMDHENMFWYRQDPGLGLRLIYFSYDVKMKEKGDIPEGYSVSREKKERFSLILESASTNQTSMYLCASSTTTKEMGTQYFGPGTRLLVL.

This clone was observed once. The V gene is TRBV2, the J gene TRBJ2-5; possibly TRBD2 for D (5 bases). The V gene's germline CDR1 is SNHLY and CDR2 FYNNEI. The CDR3 length is 11 residues. Trimming removed 6 bases from V and 6 bases from J, with 8 bases in between. CDR3 nucleotide sequence: TGTGCCAGCAGCGGACTGAAGACCCAGTACTTC. It is translated as CASSGLKTQYF. The complete variable domain, with remaining parts taken from reference TRBV2 and TRBJ2-5, reads EPEVTQTPSHQVTQMGQEVILRCVPISNHLYFYWYRQILGQKVEFLVSFYNNEISEKSEIFDDQFSVERPDGSNFTLKIRSTKLEDSAMYFCASSGLKTQYFGPGTRLLVL.

This chain joins TRBV7-9 and TRBJ2-7; 12 bases match TRBD2. V trimming: 4 bases; J trimming: 7 bases; junction bases outside the gene matches: 5. The germline CDR1 and CDR2 sequences are SEHNR and FQNEAQ (reference sequence). This CDR3 has 14 amino acids. Here the CDR3 DNA reads TGTGCCAGCAGCTCTACTAGCGGGAGGCGTGAGCAGTACTTC. Translated: CASSSTSGRREQYF.

The chain employs TRBV28 and TRBJ2-3, with a tentative D call TRBD2 (5 bases). V was pared by 8 bases and J by 0 bases, with 12 bases between. CDR1 is MDHEN and CDR2 is SYDVKM in the germline V gene. CDR3 length: 14 residues. The CDR3 bases are TGTGCCAGCCAAATCGGGGTTAGCACAGATACGCAGTATTTT. Its protein is CASQIGVSTDTQYF. Drawing the rest from reference TRBV28 and TRBJ2-3, the complete variable domain is DVKVTQSSRYLVKRTGEKVFLECVQDMDHENMFWYRQDPGLGLRLIYFSYDVKMKEKGDIPEGYSVSREKKERFSLILESASTNQTSMYLCASQIGVSTDTQYFGPGTRLTVL.

Only one count was recorded for this clone. The CDR3 bases are TGTGCCAGCAGCCCCCGGCCAGGCCTTCCTTGGCAGTACTTC. Translated, it gives CASSPRPGLPWQYF. The J gene is TRBJ2-7, the V gene TRBV5-8, with unresolved D. V dropped 4 bases and J dropped 9 bases, with 20 bases sitting between them. CDR3 length: 14 amino acids. Germline assignment: CDR1 SGHTS and CDR2 YDEGEE.

The chain combines TRBV4-3 with TRBJ1-2; TRBD1 agrees at 10 bases. The trim removed 1 base at V and 7 bases at J, leaving 6 bases unmatched. CDR3 length: 15 amino acids. CDR1 is LGHNA and CDR2 is YSLEER in the germline V gene. CDR3 sequence (DNA): TGCGCCAGCAGCCAAGTGGGACAGGGGAGTTCTGGCTACACCTTC. Its protein product is CASSQVGQGSSGYTF.

This rearrangement joins TRBV7-2 to TRBJ1-2, with TRBD1 as a possible D gene (5 bases). Germline values: CDR1 SGHTA, CDR2 FQGNSA. Trimming left V 2 bases short and J 7 bases short, with 17 bases between. This CDR3 is 15 amino acids long. CDR3 protein: CASSLSRVEKSGYTF. CDR3 DNA sequence: TGTGCCAGCAGCTTATCCAGGGTCGAAAAGTCTGGCTACACCTTC.

The gene calls are TRBV24-1 and TRBJ1-5; 8 bases fit TRBD1. V lost 3 bases, J lost 4 bases, and 4 bases stayed unmatched. In germline, CDR1 is KGHDR, CDR2 SFDVKD. The CDR3 loop spans 15 amino acids. CDR3 sequence: CATSDVTGDNQPQHF. The CDR3 bases are TGTGCCACCAGTGATGTGACAGGGGATAATCAGCCCCAGCATTTT.

V gene TRBV28 combines with J gene TRBJ2-7; tentatively, D is TRBD1 (6 bases). Germline CDR1 and CDR2: MDHEN and SYDVKM. The CDR3 extends over 13 amino acids. Trimming left V 5 bases short and J 1 base short, with 9 bases between. The CDR3 here is CASSPGHSYEQYF. CDR3 nucleotide sequence: TGTGCCAGCAGTCCGGGACATTCCTACGAGCAGTACTTC.

The chain combines TRBV7-2 with TRBJ1-2, with D unresolved. The CDR3 is 13 residues long. V was trimmed by 3 bases and J by 6 bases, leaving 11 bases between them. Germline V gene sequence: CDR1 SGHTA, CDR2 FQGNSA. CDR3 loop: CASSFSGEDGYTF. The CDR3 DNA is TGTGCCAGCAGCTTTTCCGGGGAAGATGGCTACACCTTC.